The rows below give T cell receptor beta chains drawn from one sample of a study of T cell repertoires in cytomegalovirus infection. No antigen is known for these receptors. Each CDR3 protein is one row after TCRdb ran MiXCR on the reads. The data show about 920,000 distinct CDR3 sequences, around 30% seen once. The input for sequencing was cultured CD8+ T cells from PBMCs, taken from culture after CMV antigen stimulation. The receptors were gathered from a human donor in good health (CMV status not recorded). Some clones in this sample may be carry-over from other donors' samples. The CDR3 runs from the conserved cysteine through the conserved F or W. A D gene is named only where the DNA matches it firmly. The size entry is marked missing in some rows and otherwise reads once, few, many or a size class.

J gene: TRBJ2-5
V gene: TRBV5-1
D gene: NA
clone size: few
CDR3 DNA: TGCGCCAGCAGCCCGGAGGCGATACTCGGGGAGACCCAGTACTTC
CDR3 protein: CASSPEAILGETQYF

J gene: TRBJ2-7
V gene: TRBV7-6
D gene: TRBD1
clone size: many
CDR3 DNA: TGTGCCAGCAGCTTCCGGGACAGGTACTACGAGCAGTACTTC
CDR3 protein: CASSFRDRYYEQYF

J gene: TRBJ2-1
V gene: TRBV6-6
D gene: NA
clone size: NA
CDR3 DNA: TGTGCCAGCAGTTTTTTCGACGGCCCATACAATGAGCAGTTCTTC
CDR3 protein: CASSFFDGPYNEQFF

J gene: TRBJ2-7
V gene: TRBV12-3/TRBV12-4
D gene: TRBD2
clone size: NA
CDR3 DNA: TGTGCCAGCAGTGGGCCGAGCGGGAGCTCCTACGAGCAGTACTTC
CDR3 protein: CASSGPSGSSYEQYF

J gene: TRBJ2-1
V gene: TRBV7-9
D gene: TRBD2
clone size: NA
CDR3 DNA: TGTGCCAGCAGCTTAACTCGCGGGGGGGCCTACAATGAGCAGTTCTTC
CDR3 protein: CASSLTRGGAYNEQFF

J gene: TRBJ2-7
V gene: TRBV7-2
D gene: TRBD1
clone size: NA
CDR3 DNA: TGTGCCGGCAGCTTAGACAAGGGGGCGCACGAGCAGTACTTC
CDR3 protein: CAGSLDKGAHEQYF

J gene: TRBJ2-2
V gene: TRBV7-9
D gene: NA
clone size: NA
CDR3 DNA: TGTGCCAGCAGCTTAGCGCGACTGGACGGGGAGCTGTTTTTT
CDR3 protein: CASSLARLDGELFF

J gene: TRBJ1-2
V gene: TRBV27
D gene: NA
clone size: few
CDR3 DNA: TGTGCCAGCAGTCCAAACCGGGACCCAAGGCATGGCTACACCTTC
CDR3 protein: CASSPNRDPRHGYTF

J gene: TRBJ1-1
V gene: TRBV6-6
D gene: NA
clone size: few
CDR3 DNA: TGTGCCAGCACCGCGGGCGGCCTTGAAGCTTTCTTT
CDR3 protein: CASTAGGLEAFF

J gene: TRBJ1-2
V gene: TRBV12-3/TRBV12-4
D gene: NA
clone size: NA
CDR3 DNA: TGTGCCAGCAGTTTAGAACAGGGAGGGGGGTATGGCTACACCTTC
CDR3 protein: CASSLEQGGGYGYTF

J gene: TRBJ1-1
V gene: TRBV6-4
D gene: NA
clone size: NA
CDR3 DNA: TGTGCCAGCAGAAGATTCGACCGAGGGGACACTGAAGCTTTCTTT
CDR3 protein: CASRRFDRGDTEAFF

J gene: TRBJ1-2
V gene: TRBV7-6
D gene: NA
clone size: once
CDR3 DNA: TGTGTCAGCAGCATGGGACGTCAAGATTATGGCTACACCTTC
CDR3 protein: CVSSMGRQDYGYTF

J gene: TRBJ2-5
V gene: TRBV5-6
D gene: NA
clone size: NA
CDR3 DNA: TGTGCCAGCAGCTGGTGGGACCAAGAGACCCAGTACTTC
CDR3 protein: CASSWWDQETQYF

J gene: TRBJ2-1
V gene: TRBV27
D gene: TRBD1
clone size: few
CDR3 DNA: TGTGCCAGCAGTCTCACGCCCAGGGGGTACGAGCAGTTCTTC
CDR3 protein: CASSLTPRGYEQFF

J gene: TRBJ2-3
V gene: TRBV19
D gene: TRBD1
clone size: few
CDR3 DNA: TGTGCCAGTAGTCAAGACAGGGGTGGCCACACAGATACGCAGTATTTT
CDR3 protein: CASSQDRGGHTDTQYF

J gene: TRBJ1-1
V gene: TRBV12-3/TRBV12-4
D gene: TRBD1
clone size: few
CDR3 DNA: TGTGCCAGCAGTTTCAAATCCGGGACAGCCGACACTGAAGCTTTCTTT
CDR3 protein: CASSFKSGTADTEAFF

J gene: TRBJ2-7
V gene: TRBV5-4
D gene: NA
clone size: few
CDR3 DNA: TGTGCCAGCAGCTCCCTTGGAACCGTAGTTCCGTCCTACGAGCAGTACTTC
CDR3 protein: CASSSLGTVVPSYEQYF

J gene: TRBJ2-1
V gene: TRBV27
D gene: NA
clone size: NA
CDR3 DNA: TGTGCCAGCAGTCCCCCAGGGCGGGGGCCTTGGGATGAGCAGTTCTTC
CDR3 protein: CASSPPGRGPWDEQFF

J gene: TRBJ2-6
V gene: TRBV6-5
D gene: NA
clone size: few
CDR3 DNA: TGTGCCAGCAGTTCCTCCAGCTCTGGGGCCAACGTCCTGACTTTC
CDR3 protein: CASSSSSSGANVLTF

J gene: TRBJ2-3
V gene: TRBV7-2
D gene: TRBD2
clone size: many
CDR3 DNA: TGTGCCAGCAGTTCTCAACTAGCGGGGGGCCGCACAGATACGCTGTATTTT
CDR3 protein: CASSSQLAGGRTDTLYF

J gene: TRBJ1-5
V gene: TRBV6-2/TRBV6-3
D gene: TRBD1
clone size: few
CDR3 DNA: TGTGCCAGCAGTTACCTAACAGGGGGCGGCAATCAGCCCCAGCATTTT
CDR3 protein: CASSYLTGGGNQPQHF

J gene: TRBJ2-3
V gene: TRBV4-2
D gene: NA
clone size: few
CDR3 DNA: TGTGCCAGCAGCCAATCGGGACCCCCCGGAGATACGCAGTATTTT
CDR3 protein: CASSQSGPPGDTQYF

J gene: TRBJ2-2
V gene: TRBV5-5
D gene: NA
clone size: NA
CDR3 DNA: TGTGCCAGCAGCGGGGGGCAGGGCGGGGAGCTGTTTTTT
CDR3 protein: CASSGGQGGELFF

J gene: TRBJ2-1
V gene: TRBV6-5
D gene: NA
clone size: few
CDR3 DNA: TGTGCCAGCAGTTACTGGGGGAACAATGAGCAGTTCTTC
CDR3 protein: CASSYWGNNEQFF

J gene: TRBJ2-7
V gene: TRBV7-6
D gene: TRBD2
clone size: NA
CDR3 DNA: TGTGCCAGCAGCTCAATGGCTAGCGGTACCTACGAGCAGTACTTC
CDR3 protein: CASSSMASGTYEQYF

J gene: TRBJ2-3
V gene: TRBV19
D gene: NA
clone size: NA
CDR3 DNA: TGTGCCAGTACGGGGTATTTAGATACGCAGTATTTT
CDR3 protein: CASTGYLDTQYF

J gene: TRBJ1-1
V gene: TRBV7-6
D gene: NA
clone size: few
CDR3 DNA: TGTGCCAGCAGCTTACTAACGGACACTGAAGCTTTCTTT
CDR3 protein: CASSLLTDTEAFF

J gene: TRBJ2-6
V gene: TRBV7-6
D gene: TRBD2
clone size: many
CDR3 DNA: TGTGCCAGCAGCTTAGCTGGGGGGGAACTCTCTGGGGCCAACGTCCTGACTTTC
CDR3 protein: CASSLAGGELSGANVLTF

J gene: TRBJ2-5
V gene: TRBV28
D gene: NA
clone size: NA
CDR3 DNA: TGTGCCAGCAAGTTTGATGGACAGAAAGAGACCCAGTACTTC
CDR3 protein: CASKFDGQKETQYF

J gene: TRBJ2-1
V gene: TRBV4-1
D gene: TRBD1
clone size: NA
CDR3 DNA: TGCGCCTGCAGCCCATTTAACAGGGGGGTTTACAATGAGCAGTTCTTC
CDR3 protein: CACSPFNRGVYNEQFF

J gene: TRBJ2-4
V gene: TRBV7-9
D gene: NA
clone size: few
CDR3 DNA: TGTGCCAGCAGCTTAGGTTGGCGGATGAATGACATTCAGTACTTC
CDR3 protein: CASSLGWRMNDIQYF

J gene: TRBJ2-1
V gene: TRBV7-9
D gene: TRBD1
clone size: few
CDR3 DNA: TGTGCCAGCAGCAACCCGGGACAGGGACTTCGTGAGCAGTTCTTC
CDR3 protein: CASSNPGQGLREQFF

J gene: TRBJ2-5
V gene: TRBV7-9
D gene: NA
clone size: NA
CDR3 DNA: TGTGCCAGCATGGGGGGACAAGAGACCCAGTACTTC
CDR3 protein: CASMGGQETQYF

J gene: TRBJ2-1
V gene: TRBV19
D gene: NA
clone size: NA
CDR3 DNA: TGTGCCAGTAGTATAGTACAGGGGACTTACAATGAGCAGTTCTTC
CDR3 protein: CASSIVQGTYNEQFF

J gene: TRBJ2-2
V gene: TRBV25-1
D gene: NA
clone size: few
CDR3 DNA: TGTGCCTCCAGGGGCCGAGCGACGAACACCGGGGAGCTGTTTTTT
CDR3 protein: CASRGRATNTGELFF

J gene: TRBJ1-5
V gene: TRBV27
D gene: NA
clone size: NA
CDR3 DNA: TGTGCCAGCAGTTTATATGGGACACTTAGCAATCAGCCCCAGCATTTT
CDR3 protein: CASSLYGTLSNQPQHF

J gene: TRBJ1-1
V gene: TRBV15
D gene: NA
clone size: few
CDR3 DNA: TGTGCCACCAGCAGAGCGCAGATGAACACTGAAGCTTTCTTT
CDR3 protein: CATSRAQMNTEAFF

J gene: TRBJ2-2
V gene: TRBV7-6
D gene: TRBD1
clone size: many
CDR3 DNA: TGTGCCAGCACCCTACAGGGGGGCACCGGGGAGCTGTTTTTT
CDR3 protein: CASTLQGGTGELFF

J gene: TRBJ2-7
V gene: TRBV12-5
D gene: TRBD1
clone size: NA
CDR3 DNA: TGTGCTAGTGGTTTGACAGCAACAACTTATGACAGGGGGAACTCCTACGAGCAGTACTTC
CDR3 protein: CASGLTATTYDRGNSYEQYF

J gene: TRBJ2-7
V gene: TRBV4-1
D gene: TRBD2
clone size: few
CDR3 DNA: TGCGCCAGCAGCCAAGGGTTAGCGGGGGATTCGGAGCAGTACTTC
CDR3 protein: CASSQGLAGDSEQYF

J gene: TRBJ2-1
V gene: TRBV19
D gene: NA
clone size: many
CDR3 DNA: TGTGCCAGTAGTATTGATGCCCAAGGGGGGAAGAATGAGCAGTTCTTC
CDR3 protein: CASSIDAQGGKNEQFF

J gene: TRBJ1-2
V gene: TRBV6-5
D gene: TRBD1
clone size: many
CDR3 DNA: TGTGCCAGCAGTTACGGGACAGGCGTGGGCTACACCTTC
CDR3 protein: CASSYGTGVGYTF

J gene: TRBJ2-3
V gene: TRBV6-6
D gene: TRBD1
clone size: few
CDR3 DNA: TGTGCCAGCAGTTACAACAGGGGCGCAGATACGCAGTATTTT
CDR3 protein: CASSYNRGADTQYF

J gene: TRBJ2-1
V gene: TRBV14
D gene: NA
clone size: few
CDR3 DNA: TGTGCCAGCAGCCCCGGTTCCTCCTGGGGGAATGAGCAGTTCTTC
CDR3 protein: CASSPGSSWGNEQFF

J gene: TRBJ2-7
V gene: TRBV7-6
D gene: NA
clone size: NA
CDR3 DNA: TGTGCCAGCAGCTCCCTTGGGAAGGGAACACCGTACGAGCAGTACTTC
CDR3 protein: CASSSLGKGTPYEQYF

J gene: TRBJ2-4
V gene: TRBV15
D gene: TRBD1
clone size: NA
CDR3 DNA: TGTGCCACCAATGACAGGGGAGGCGGAAACATTCAGTACTTC
CDR3 protein: CATNDRGGGNIQYF

J gene: TRBJ2-1
V gene: TRBV23-1
D gene: NA
clone size: NA
CDR3 DNA: TGCGCCAGCAGTCAATCGAGGCTGGACTTTGACGAGTTCTACAATGAGCAGTTCTTC
CDR3 protein: CASSQSRLDFDEFYNEQFF

J gene: TRBJ2-3
V gene: TRBV27
D gene: TRBD2
clone size: NA
CDR3 DNA: TGTGCCAGCAGTTTGAATAGCGGGGGTAGCACAGATACGCAGTATTTT
CDR3 protein: CASSLNSGGSTDTQYF

J gene: TRBJ2-1
V gene: TRBV6-1
D gene: NA
clone size: NA
CDR3 DNA: TGTGCCAGCAGTGAAATTTGGGTCAACTTTGACAATCAGCAGTTCTTC
CDR3 protein: CASSEIWVNFDNQQFF